This TCR beta chain came from a study of identical twins. Findings of the study overall: It was possible that invariant MAIT and iNKT cells partly confounded the zero-insertion analyses. With abundant cord blood beta clonotypes, insertions were fewer; memory repertoires showed no such pattern.

The V gene's germline CDR1 is SGHDT and CDR2 YYEEEE. With 5 bases clipped from V and 7 bases from J, the junction kept 13 bases outside the gene matches. CDR3 length equals 15 residues. A universal primer site was created by template switching, with the cDNA bearing unique molecular identifiers. TCRdb fed the 5' RACE reads into MiXCR, producing one record per CDR3 protein. Seen here are about 1.7 million distinct CDR3 sequences, under 35% observed once, and the top ten hold roughly 0.3%. With respect to this clonotype: As yet, its antigen is unknown.

The J gene is TRBJ1-2, the V gene TRBV5-6; 8 bases match TRBD1. This TCR derives from a newborn girl in good health. The sample taken for sequencing was cord blood. The CDR3 protein is CASSLDRGARGGYTF. The CDR3 region has the DNA TGTGCCAGCAGTCTAGACAGGGGCGCCCGGGGTGGCTACACCTTC. Based on the CDR3 plus reference TRBV5-6 and TRBJ1-2, the full variable domain is DAGVTQSPTHLIKTRGQQVTLRCSPKSGHDTVSWYQQALGQGPQFIFQYYEEEERQRGNFPDRFSGHQFPNYSSELNVNALLLGDSALYLCASSLDRGARGGYTFGSGTRLTVV.